This T cell receptor beta chain was sequenced for a study of radiotherapy plus CTLA-4 blockade in lung cancer. Study at large: Objective responses emerged in around a sixth of patients, and roughly 32% attained disease control.

Sequenced by immunoSEQ multiplex PCR; TCRdb stores in-frame clones only, minus some. This sample has about 57,000 clones, with around 79% found just once. Treatment of patients with chemo-refractory metastatic non-small-cell lung cancer consisted of focal radiation plus CTLA-4 blockade with ipilimumab. V lost 0 bases and J 4 bases, leaving 12 bases between the germline ends. The CDR3 consists of 15 residues. The V gene's germline CDR1 is LGHNA and CDR2 YSLEER. The sample in question was peripheral blood, obtained from a patient treated with radiotherapy plus ipilimumab. The chain joins TRBV4-3 to TRBJ1-2; D is uncertain. This sequence was found in a human donor with non-small cell lung cancer who had a complete response to radiotherapy plus ipilimumab. CDR3 in DNA: TGCGCCAGCAGCCAAGATGGCAGTCTAGCCTATGGCTACACCTTC. Its protein product is CASSQDGSLAYGYTF.